This T cell receptor beta chain was identified during a study of monozygotic twins with inflammatory bowel disease. TCRdb reprocessed the 5' RACE reads; each CDR3 protein has one entry and no DNA is given. The sample is made up of more than 95,000 distinct CDR3 sequences, and the top ten hold 1.5% to 2% of it. This CDR3 spans 14 amino acids. The sample taken for sequencing was blood. The sequence was obtained from a human donor with ulcerative colitis or Crohn's disease, or a healthy co-twin of an affected twin (not recorded which). This chain links TRBV12-3 or TRBV12-4 with TRBJ2-7; TCRdb designates TRBD1, a call that cannot be tested without DNA. The CDR3 protein is CASSPQQSSYEQYF.